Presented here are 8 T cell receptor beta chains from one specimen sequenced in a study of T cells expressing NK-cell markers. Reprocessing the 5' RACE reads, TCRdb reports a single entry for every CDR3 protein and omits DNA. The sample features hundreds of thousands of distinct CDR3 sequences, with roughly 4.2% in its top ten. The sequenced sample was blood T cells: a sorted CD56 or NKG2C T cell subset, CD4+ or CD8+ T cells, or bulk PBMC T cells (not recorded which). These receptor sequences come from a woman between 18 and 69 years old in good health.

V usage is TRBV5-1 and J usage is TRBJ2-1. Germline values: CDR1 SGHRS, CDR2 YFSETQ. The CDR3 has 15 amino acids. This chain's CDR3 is CASSQSQVSLNEQFF.

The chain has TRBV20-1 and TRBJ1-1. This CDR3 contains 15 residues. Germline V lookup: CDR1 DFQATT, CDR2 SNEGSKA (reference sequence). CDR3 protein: CSARAGAILYTEAFF.

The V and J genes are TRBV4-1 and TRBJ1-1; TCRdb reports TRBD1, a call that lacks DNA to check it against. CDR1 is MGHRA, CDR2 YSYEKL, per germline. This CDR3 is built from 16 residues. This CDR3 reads CASSQGQGVMNTEAFF.

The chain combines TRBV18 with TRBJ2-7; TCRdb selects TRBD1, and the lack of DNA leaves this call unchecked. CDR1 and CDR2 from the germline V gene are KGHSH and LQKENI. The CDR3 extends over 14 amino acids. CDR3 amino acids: CASSPLDKGYEQYF. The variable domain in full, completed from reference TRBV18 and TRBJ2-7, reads NAGVMQNPRHLVRRRGQEARLRCSPMKGHSHVYWYRQLPEEGLKFMVYLQKENIIDESGMPKERFSAEFPKEGPSILRIQQVVRGDSAAYFCASSPLDKGYEQYFGPGTRLTVT.

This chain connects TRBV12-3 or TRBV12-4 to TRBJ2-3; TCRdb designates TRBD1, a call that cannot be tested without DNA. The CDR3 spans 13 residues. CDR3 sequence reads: CASRYAHTDTQYF.

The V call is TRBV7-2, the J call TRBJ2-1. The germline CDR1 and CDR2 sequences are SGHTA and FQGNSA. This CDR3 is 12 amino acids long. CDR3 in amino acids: CASSLFADEQFF.

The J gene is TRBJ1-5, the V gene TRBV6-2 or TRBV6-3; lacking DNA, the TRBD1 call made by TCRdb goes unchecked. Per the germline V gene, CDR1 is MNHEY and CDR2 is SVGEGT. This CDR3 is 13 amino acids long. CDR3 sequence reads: CASRPGQNQPQHF.

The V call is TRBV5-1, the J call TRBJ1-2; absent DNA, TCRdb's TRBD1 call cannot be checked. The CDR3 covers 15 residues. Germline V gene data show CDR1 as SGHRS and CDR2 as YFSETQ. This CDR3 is CASSPGQSFNYGYTF. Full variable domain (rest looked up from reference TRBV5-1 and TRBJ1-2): KAGVTQTPRYLIKTRGQQVTLSCSPISGHRSVSWYQQTPGQGLQFLFEYFSETQRNKGNFPGRFSGRQFSNSRSEMNVSTLELGDSALYLCASSPGQSFNYGYTFGSGTRLTVV.